The rows below give T cell receptor beta chains drawn from one sample of a study of blood T cell repertoires in COVID-19. Generated by immunoSEQ multiplex PCR, the TCRdb table keeps only in-frame clones and is missing some. This sample has 120,000 to 150,000 clones, with 85% to 90% found just once. Source material: PBMCs or T cells enriched from blood (not recorded which). All receptors come from a woman in her twenties or thirties with acute COVID-19. Both conserved end residues are part of each CDR3. A D gene is named only where the DNA matches it firmly. Where a row states a size, it is once, few, many or the class of an expanded clone; other rows omit it.

j_call,clone_size,v_call,d_call,cdr3_nt,cdr3_aa
TRBJ1-5,-,TRBV19,-,TGTGCCAGTAGTATTAGGTCGCCAGGGTCGCGCAATCAGCCCCAGCATTTT,CASSIRSPGSRNQPQHF
TRBJ2-2,few,TRBV5-4,-,TGTGCCAGCAGCTTGGGGGGGGAGCTTCTCCCCGGGGAGCTGTTTTTT,CASSLGGELLPGELFF
TRBJ1-5,-,TRBV6-1,-,TGTGCCAGCAGTGAAGGGACCGCGACAGGTCAGCCCCAGCATTTT,CASSEGTATGQPQHF
TRBJ1-4,-,TRBV11-2,TRBD1,TGTGCCAGCAGCACAGGACAGGGGGCTGAAAAACTGTTTTTT,CASSTGQGAEKLFF
TRBJ2-6,-,TRBV27,-,TGTGCCAGCAGTGGGGCAGGGTACGCCAACGTCCTGACTTTC,CASSGAGYANVLTF
TRBJ2-7,-,TRBV27,TRBD2,TGTGCCGGAATGACTAGCGGGAGTTACGAGCAGTACTTC,CAGMTSGSYEQYF
TRBJ2-6,-,TRBV27,TRBD1,TGTGCCAGCAGTTTAAAAAGGACAGGGGGCCCTGGGGCCAACGTCCTGACTTTC,CASSLKRTGGPGANVLTF
TRBJ2-7,-,TRBV12-3/TRBV12-4,TRBD2,TGTGCCAGCAGGGGACTAGGCGAGCAGTACTTC,CASRGLGEQYF
TRBJ2-7,-,TRBV28,TRBD1,TGTGCCAGCAGTCGAGTCAAACAGGGGACCTACGAGCAGTACTTC,CASSRVKQGTYEQYF
TRBJ2-7,-,TRBV11-2,TRBD2,TGTGCCAGCAGCCCTAGCGGGACCTACGAGCAGTACTTC,CASSPSGTYEQYF
TRBJ2-3,-,TRBV7-6,-,TGTGCCAGCAGCAAACGTTCTGGGGCGGGGATCCCGGATACGCAGTATTTT,CASSKRSGAGIPDTQYF
TRBJ1-5,-,TRBV19,-,TGTGCCAGTAGTTTGCAGGCGTCCCACCAGCCCCAGCATTTT,CASSLQASHQPQHF
TRBJ1-1,-,TRBV5-1,TRBD1,TGCGCCAGCAGCCCTCTCGGGACAGGGTATACTGAAGCTTTCTTT,CASSPLGTGYTEAFF
TRBJ2-1,-,TRBV10-3,TRBD2,TGTGCCATCAGTGAGTCGGCTAGCGGTTCCTACAATGAGCAGTTCTTC,CAISESASGSYNEQFF
TRBJ2-3,-,TRBV30,-,TGTGCCTGGAGTCCCTCCCCTGGAGCCCGGGTAATATGGGATACGCAGTATTTT,CAWSPSPGARVIWDTQYF
TRBJ1-1,-,TRBV25-1,TRBD1,TGTGCCAGCAGTGACTCACCCCGGACAGGACGTTTAGGCACTGAAGCTTTCTTT,CASSDSPRTGRLGTEAFF
TRBJ2-7,-,TRBV28,TRBD2,TGTGCCAGCAGTTTACCCGGGACGGGGGGATCCTACGAGCAGTACTTC,CASSLPGTGGSYEQYF
TRBJ2-2,few,TRBV7-6,TRBD1,TGTGCCAGCAGCCCTCGGGACAGGGGCACCGGGGAGCTGTTTTTT,CASSPRDRGTGELFF
TRBJ1-2,-,TRBV15,-,TGTGCCACCAGCAGTTGGGGGGAAGGGGAGGCCAACTATGGCTACACCTTC,CATSSWGEGEANYGYTF
TRBJ2-7,-,TRBV30,-,TGTGCCTGGAGTCGCCCGGGTGGCGGCGAGCAGTACTTC,CAWSRPGGGEQYF
TRBJ1-6,few,TRBV19,TRBD1,TGTGCCAGTAGTATCCTGGCAGGGGGAAATTCACCCCTCCACTTT,CASSILAGGNSPLHF
TRBJ2-7,-,TRBV6-4,-,TGTGCCAGCAGGCAGGGGGGAAACTACGAGCAGTACTTC,CASRQGGNYEQYF